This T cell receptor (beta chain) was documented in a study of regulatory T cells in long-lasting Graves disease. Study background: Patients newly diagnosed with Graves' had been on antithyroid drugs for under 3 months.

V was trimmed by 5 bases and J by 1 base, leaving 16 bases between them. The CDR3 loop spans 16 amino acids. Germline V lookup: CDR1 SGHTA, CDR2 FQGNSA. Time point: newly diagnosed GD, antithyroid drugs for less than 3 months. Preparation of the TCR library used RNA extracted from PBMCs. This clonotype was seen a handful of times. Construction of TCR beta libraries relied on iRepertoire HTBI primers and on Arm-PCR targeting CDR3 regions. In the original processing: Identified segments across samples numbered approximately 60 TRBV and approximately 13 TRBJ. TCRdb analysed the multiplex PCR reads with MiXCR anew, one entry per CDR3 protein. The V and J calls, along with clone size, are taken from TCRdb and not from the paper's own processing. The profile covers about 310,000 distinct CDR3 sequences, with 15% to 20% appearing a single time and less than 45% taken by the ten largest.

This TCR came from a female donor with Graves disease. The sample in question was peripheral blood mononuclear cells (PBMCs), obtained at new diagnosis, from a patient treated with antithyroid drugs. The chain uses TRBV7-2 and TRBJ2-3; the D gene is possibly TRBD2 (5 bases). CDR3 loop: CASSGEILPGTDTQYF. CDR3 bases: TGTGCCAGCAGCGGGGAGATCCTTCCAGGCACAGATACGCAGTATTTT.